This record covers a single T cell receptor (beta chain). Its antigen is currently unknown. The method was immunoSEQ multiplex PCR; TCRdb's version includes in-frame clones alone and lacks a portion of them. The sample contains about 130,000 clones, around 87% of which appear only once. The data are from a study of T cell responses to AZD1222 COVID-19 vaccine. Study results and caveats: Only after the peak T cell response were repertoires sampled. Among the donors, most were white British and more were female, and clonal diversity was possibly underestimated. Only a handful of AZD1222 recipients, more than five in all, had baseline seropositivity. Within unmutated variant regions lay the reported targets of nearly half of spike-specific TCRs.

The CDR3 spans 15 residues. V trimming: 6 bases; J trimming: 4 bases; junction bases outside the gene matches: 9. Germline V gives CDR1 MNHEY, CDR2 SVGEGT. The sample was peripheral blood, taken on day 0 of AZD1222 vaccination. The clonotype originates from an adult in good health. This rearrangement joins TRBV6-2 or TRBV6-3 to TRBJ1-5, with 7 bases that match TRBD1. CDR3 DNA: TGTGCCAGCAGCTGGGACAGCAAGAAAAATCAGCCCCAGCATTTT. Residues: CASSWDSKKNQPQHF.